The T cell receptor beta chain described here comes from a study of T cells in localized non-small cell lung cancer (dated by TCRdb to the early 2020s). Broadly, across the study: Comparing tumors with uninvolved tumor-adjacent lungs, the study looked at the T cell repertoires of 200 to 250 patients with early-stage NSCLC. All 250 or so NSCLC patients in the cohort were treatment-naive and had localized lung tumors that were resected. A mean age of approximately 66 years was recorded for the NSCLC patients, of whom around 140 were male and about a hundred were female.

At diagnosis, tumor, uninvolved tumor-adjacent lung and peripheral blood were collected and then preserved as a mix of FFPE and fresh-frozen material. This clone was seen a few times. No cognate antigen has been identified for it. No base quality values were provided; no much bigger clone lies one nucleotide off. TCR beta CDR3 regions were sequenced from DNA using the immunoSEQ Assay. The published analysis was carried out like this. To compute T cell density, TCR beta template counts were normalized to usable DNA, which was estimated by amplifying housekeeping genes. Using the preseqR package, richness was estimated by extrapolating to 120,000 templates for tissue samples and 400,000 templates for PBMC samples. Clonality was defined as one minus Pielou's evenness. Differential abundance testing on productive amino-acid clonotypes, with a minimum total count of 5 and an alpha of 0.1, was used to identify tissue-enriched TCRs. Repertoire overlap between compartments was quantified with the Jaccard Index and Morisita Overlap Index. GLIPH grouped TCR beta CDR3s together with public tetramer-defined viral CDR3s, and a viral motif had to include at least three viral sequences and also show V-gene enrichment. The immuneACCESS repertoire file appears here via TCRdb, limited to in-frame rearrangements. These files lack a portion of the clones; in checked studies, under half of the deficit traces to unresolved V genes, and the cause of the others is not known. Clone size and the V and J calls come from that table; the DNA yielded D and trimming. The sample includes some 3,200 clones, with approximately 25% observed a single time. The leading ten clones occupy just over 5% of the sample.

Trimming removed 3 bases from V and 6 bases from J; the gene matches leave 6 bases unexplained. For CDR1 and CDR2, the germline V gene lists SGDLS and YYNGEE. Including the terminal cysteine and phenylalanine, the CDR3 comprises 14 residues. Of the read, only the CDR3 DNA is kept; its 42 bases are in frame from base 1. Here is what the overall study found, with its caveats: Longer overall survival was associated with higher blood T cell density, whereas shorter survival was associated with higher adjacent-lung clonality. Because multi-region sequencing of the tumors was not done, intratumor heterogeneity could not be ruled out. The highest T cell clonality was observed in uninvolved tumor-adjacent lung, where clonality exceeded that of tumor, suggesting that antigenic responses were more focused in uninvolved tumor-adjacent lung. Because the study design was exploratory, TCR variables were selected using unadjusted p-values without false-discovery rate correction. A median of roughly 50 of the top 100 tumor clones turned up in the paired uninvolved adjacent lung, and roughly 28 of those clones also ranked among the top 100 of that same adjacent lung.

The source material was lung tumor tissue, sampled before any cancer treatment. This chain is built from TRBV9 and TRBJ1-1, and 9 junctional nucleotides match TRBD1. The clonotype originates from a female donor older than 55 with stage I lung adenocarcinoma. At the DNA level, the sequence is TGTGCCAGCAGCGAGACAGGGGGGACAGCTGAAGCTTTCTTT. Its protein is CASSETGGTAEAFF.